Reported below is one TCR beta chain. Germline CDR1 MNHNS, CDR2 SASEGT. The CDR3 consists of 16 residues. V shed 1 base and J shed 5 bases, with 16 bases lying between them. The entry originates in a study of T cells in Graves' hyperthyroidism and ophthalmopathy. RNA transcripts were the template for amplifying TCR beta CDR3 regions. In the first-round RT-PCR of the TCR CDR3, the HTBI primer set was used. Via MiXCR, TCRdb re-called the multiplex PCR reads, giving one row per CDR3 protein. Altogether fewer than 900,000 distinct CDR3 sequences are present, 16% being singletons, with the ten largest covering under 10%.

The chain links TRBV6-1 to TRBJ2-3; D is possibly TRBD1 or TRBD2 (6 bases each). The sample was blood. This receptor was obtained from a young man with Graves' hyperthyroidism. The CDR3 DNA follows: TGTGCCAGCAGTGAAGTGTTAGGGGGGAGTGGAGATACGCAGTATTTT. The encoded protein is CASSEVLGGSGDTQYF.